These 6 T cell receptor beta chains were sequenced from one sample in a study of metastatic and nonmetastatic thyroid tumors. Each patient came to thyroid surgery without any prior treatment (of any kind). TCRdb redid the clone calls on the PCR reads using MiXCR. The sample yields about 12,000 clones, around 25% seen once. Sequenced material: adjacent normal tissue. The receptors were sampled from a female donor with papillary thyroid cancer or a benign thyroid nodule (not recorded which). Some clones in this sample may be carry-over from other donors' samples.

Relative to its sample, this clone is medium-sized. V usage is TRBV27 and J usage is TRBJ2-7; 10 bases align to TRBD2. The J segment lost 8 bases and the V segment lost 5 bases, leaving 6 bases of the junction unmatched. Germline assignment: CDR1 MNHEY and CDR2 SMNVEV (reference sequence). This CDR3 spans 13 amino acids. The CDR3: CASSVAGGSKQYF. In nucleotides, the CDR3 is TGTGCCAGCAGTGTAGCGGGAGGCAGCAAGCAGTACTTC.

CDR3: CSARDLITYNEQFF. DNA for the CDR3: TGCAGTGCACGGGACCTGATAACCTACAATGAGCAGTTCTTC. The chain couples TRBV20-1 to TRBJ2-1; either TRBD1 or TRBD2 may supply D (5 bases each). Per the germline V gene, CDR1 is DFQATT and CDR2 is SNEGSKA (reference sequence). V was clipped by 6 bases and J by 2 bases, with 14 bases between them. The CDR3 runs 14 residues.

V usage is TRBV11-2 and J usage is TRBJ2-2; TRBD2 agrees at 13 bases. The V segment lost 5 bases and the J segment 6 bases; nucleotides outside the gene matches: 9. The CDR3 totals 17 residues. Germline lookup yields CDR1 SGHAT and CDR2 FQNNGV. The CDR3 spells CASSRTSGSWAAGELFF. The CDR3 nucleotides read TGTGCCAGCAGCCGGACTAGCGGGAGTTGGGCTGCCGGGGAGCTGTTTTTT. Combining the CDR3 with reference TRBV11-2 and TRBJ2-2 gives the whole variable domain EAGVAQSPRYKIIEKRQSVAFWCNPISGHATLYWYQQILGQGPKLLIQFQNNGVVDDSQLPKDRFSAERLKGVDSTLKIQPAKLEDSAVYLCASSRTSGSWAAGELFFGEGSRLTVL.

This clone was detected a few times. V and J are TRBV28 and TRBJ2-1, with TRBD2 as a possible D gene (7 bases). The CDR3 sequence is 15 residues long. V shed 3 bases and J shed 15 bases, with 24 bases lying between them. The germline V gene has CDR1 MDHEN and CDR2 SYDVKM. CDR3 coding DNA: TGTGCCAGCAGTTTGGGGGGGGGCACAGCGTGGTCTCGGTTCTTC. Its protein is CASSLGGGTAWSRFF. The variable domain in full, with the rest retrieved from reference TRBV28 and TRBJ2-1, is DVKVTQSSRYLVKRTGEKVFLECVQDMDHENMFWYRQDPGLGLRLIYFSYDVKMKEKGDIPEGYSVSREKKERFSLILESASTNQTSMYLCASSLGGGTAWSRFFGPGTRLTVL.

This clone was seen repeatedly, ten times or more. The rearrangement uses TRBV20-1 and TRBJ2-3; 7 nucleotides match TRBD2. Germline values: CDR1 DFQATT, CDR2 SNEGSKA (reference sequence). After removal of 7 bases from V and 5 bases from J, the junction contained 9 bases not matched to a gene. CDR3 length: 13 residues. CDR3 in DNA: TGCAGTGTCAGTCGGGGAGGGCGAGATACGCAGTATTTT. This sequence encodes CSVSRGGRDTQYF.

The chain joins TRBV5-1 to TRBJ2-7, with 12 positions matching TRBD2. The CDR3 runs to 14 residues. Germline V gene sequence: CDR1 SGHRS, CDR2 YFSETQ. Trimming cost V 4 bases and J 7 bases; bases outside gene matches: 6. CDR3 nucleotide sequence: TGCGCCAGCAGCAAGGGACTAGCGGGCCAAGAGCAGTACTTC. Translated: CASSKGLAGQEQYF.